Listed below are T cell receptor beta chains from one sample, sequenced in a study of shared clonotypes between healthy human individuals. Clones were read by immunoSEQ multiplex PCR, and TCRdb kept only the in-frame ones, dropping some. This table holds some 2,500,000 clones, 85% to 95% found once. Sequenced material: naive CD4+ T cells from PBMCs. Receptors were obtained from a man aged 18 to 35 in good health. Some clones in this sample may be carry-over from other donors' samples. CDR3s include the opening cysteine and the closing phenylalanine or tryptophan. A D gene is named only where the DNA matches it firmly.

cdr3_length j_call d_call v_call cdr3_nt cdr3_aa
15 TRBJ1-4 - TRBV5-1 TGCGCCAGCGTCCTGACGCCCCGGGAGGCTGAAAAACTGTTTTTT CASVLTPREAEKLFF
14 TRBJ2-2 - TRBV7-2 TGTGCCAGCAGCTTAGTAACGTCACTCGGGGAGCTGTTTTTT CASSLVTSLGELFF
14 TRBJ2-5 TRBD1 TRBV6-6 TGTGCCAGCAGCCTGACAGGGTTCCAAGAGACCCAGTACTTC CASSLTGFQETQYF
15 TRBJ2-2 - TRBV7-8 TGTGCCAGCAGCTTAGGGAGGGGATACACCGGGGAGCTGTTTTTT CASSLGRGYTGELFF
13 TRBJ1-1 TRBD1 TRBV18 TGTGCCAGCTCCCAGGGGGAAGGCACTGAAGCTTTCTTT CASSQGEGTEAFF
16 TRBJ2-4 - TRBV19 TGTGCCAGTAGCCGAGGGGAGGCCCTAGCCAAAAACATTCAGTACTTC CASSRGEALAKNIQYF
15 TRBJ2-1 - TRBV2 TGTGCCAGCAGTGTACGGGAGCTAAGGGGATTTGAGCAGTTCTTC CASSVRELRGFEQFF
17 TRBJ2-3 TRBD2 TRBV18 TGTGCCAGCTCACCGGGACTAGCGGGAGTAAGGACAGATACGCAGTATTTT CASSPGLAGVRTDTQYF
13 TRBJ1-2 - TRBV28 TGTGCCAGCAGTTCCGGGCAGGAGGGTGGCTACACCTTC CASSSGQEGGYTF
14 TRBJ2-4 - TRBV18 TGTGCCAGCTCACCACTAGCAGTCAAAAACATTCAGTACTTC CASSPLAVKNIQYF
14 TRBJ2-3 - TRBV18 TGTGCCAGCTCACCAGGAAGGGTCCCAGATACGCAGTATTTT CASSPGRVPDTQYF
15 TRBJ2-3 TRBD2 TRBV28 TGTGCCAGCAGTGGAACAGCGGGAGGCACAGATACGCAGTATTTT CASSGTAGGTDTQYF
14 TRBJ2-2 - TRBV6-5 TGTGCCAGCAGTTACGGCCAGCGCGCCGGGGAGCTGTTTTTT CASSYGQRAGELFF
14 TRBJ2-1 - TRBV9 TGTGCCAGCAGTGTGGGTGGGGGTTACAATGAGCAGTTCTTC CASSVGGGYNEQFF
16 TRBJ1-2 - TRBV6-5 TGTGCCAGCAGTTACTGGTCGGGGGGGCGGTACTATGGCTACACCTTC CASSYWSGGRYYGYTF
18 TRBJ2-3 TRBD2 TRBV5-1 TGCGCCAGCAGCAACGGAATACTAGCGGGAGGCTCCCCAGATACGCAGTATTTT CASSNGILAGGSPDTQYF
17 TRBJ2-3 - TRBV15 TGTGCCACCAGCCACGTAAGGGATTCAGGGTCGGCAGATACGCAGTATTTT CATSHVRDSGSADTQYF
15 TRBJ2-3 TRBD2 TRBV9 TGTGCCAGCAGCGTAGTGCGGGGGGCCGGAGATACGCAGTATTTT CASSVVRGAGDTQYF
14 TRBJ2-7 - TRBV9 TGTGCCAGCAGCTCTACCCCGAGCTCCTACGAGCAGTACTTC CASSSTPSSYEQYF
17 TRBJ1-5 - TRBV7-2 TGTGCCAGCAGCTTAGCGCTGGACAGCTACTACAATCAGCCCCAGCATTTT CASSLALDSYYNQPQHF